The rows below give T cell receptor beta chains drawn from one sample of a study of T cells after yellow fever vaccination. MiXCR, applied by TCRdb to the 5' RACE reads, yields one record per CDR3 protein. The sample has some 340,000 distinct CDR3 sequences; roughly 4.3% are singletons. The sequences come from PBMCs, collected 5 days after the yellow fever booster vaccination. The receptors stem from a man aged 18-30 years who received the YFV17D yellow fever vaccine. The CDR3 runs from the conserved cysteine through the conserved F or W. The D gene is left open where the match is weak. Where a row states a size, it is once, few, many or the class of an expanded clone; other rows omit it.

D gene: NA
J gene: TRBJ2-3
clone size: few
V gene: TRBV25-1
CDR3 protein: CASSEYRSTDTQYF
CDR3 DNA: TGTGCCAGCAGTGAATACAGAAGCACAGATACGCAGTATTTT

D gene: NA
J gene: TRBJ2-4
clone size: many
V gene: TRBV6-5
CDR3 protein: CASSYIRSRDIQYF
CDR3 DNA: TGTGCCAGCAGTTACATTAGATCCAGGGACATTCAGTACTTC

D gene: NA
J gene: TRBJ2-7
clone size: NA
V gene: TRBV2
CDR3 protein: CASSAEGYRVEQYF
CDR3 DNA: TGTGCCAGCAGCGCTGAAGGGTATCGCGTCGAGCAGTACTTC

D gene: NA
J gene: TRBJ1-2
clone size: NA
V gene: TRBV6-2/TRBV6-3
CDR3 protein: CASGPIPNYGYTF
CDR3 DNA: TGTGCCAGCGGGCCGATACCTAACTATGGCTACACCTTC

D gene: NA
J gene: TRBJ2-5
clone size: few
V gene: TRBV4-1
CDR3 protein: CASSQGISRGRPETQYF
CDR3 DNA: TGCGCCAGCAGCCAGGGGATCTCTAGAGGAAGGCCAGAGACCCAGTACTTC

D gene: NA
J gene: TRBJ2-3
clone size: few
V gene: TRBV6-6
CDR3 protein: CASSYHPLGADTQYF
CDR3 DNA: TGTGCCAGCAGTTACCACCCCTTAGGTGCAGATACGCAGTATTTT

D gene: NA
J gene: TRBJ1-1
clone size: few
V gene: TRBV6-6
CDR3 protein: CASSWRPNTEAFF
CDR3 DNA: TGTGCCAGCAGTTGGCGGCCGAACACTGAAGCTTTCTTT

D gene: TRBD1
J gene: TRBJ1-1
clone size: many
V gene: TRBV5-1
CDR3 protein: CASSPGTGNTEAFF
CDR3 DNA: TGCGCCAGCAGCCCCGGGACAGGAAACACTGAAGCTTTCTTT

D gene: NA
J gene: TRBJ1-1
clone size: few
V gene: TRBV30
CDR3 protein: CARRLHPGTEAFF
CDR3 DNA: TGTGCCAGGAGACTTCACCCAGGGACTGAAGCTTTCTTT

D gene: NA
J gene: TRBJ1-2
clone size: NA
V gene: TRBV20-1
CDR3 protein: CSTRSGVLLGGYTF
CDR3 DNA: TGCAGTACAAGATCGGGGGTTTTGCTTGGTGGCTACACCTTC

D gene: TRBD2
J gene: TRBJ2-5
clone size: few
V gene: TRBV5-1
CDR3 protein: CASSSRGSGDFETQYF
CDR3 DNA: TGCGCCAGCAGCTCTAGAGGAAGCGGGGATTTTGAGACCCAGTACTTC

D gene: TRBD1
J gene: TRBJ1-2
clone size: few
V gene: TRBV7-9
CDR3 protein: CASSYLGQEKNYGYTF
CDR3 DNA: TGTGCCAGCAGCTACCTGGGACAGGAAAAAAACTATGGCTACACCTTC

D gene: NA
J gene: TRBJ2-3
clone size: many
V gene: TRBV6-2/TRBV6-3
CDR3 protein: CASSYMVSGTDTQYF
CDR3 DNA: TGTGCCAGCAGCTATATGGTTTCGGGCACAGATACGCAGTATTTT

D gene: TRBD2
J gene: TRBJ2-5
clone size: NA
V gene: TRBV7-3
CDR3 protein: CASSSIGTSEQETQYF
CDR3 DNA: TGTGCCAGCAGCTCCATAGGGACTAGCGAACAAGAGACCCAGTACTTC

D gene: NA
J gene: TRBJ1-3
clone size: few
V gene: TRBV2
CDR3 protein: CAKEQSSGNTIYF
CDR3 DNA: TGTGCAAAGGAACAGAGCTCTGGAAACACCATATATTTT

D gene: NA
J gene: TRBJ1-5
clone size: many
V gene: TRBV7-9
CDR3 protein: CASSPRGIGNQPQHF
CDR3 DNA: TGTGCCAGCAGCCCAAGGGGGATCGGCAATCAGCCCCAGCATTTT

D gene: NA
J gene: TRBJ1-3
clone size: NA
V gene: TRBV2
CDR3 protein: CASSAWLRSDTIYF
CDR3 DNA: TGTGCCAGCAGTGCGTGGCTCCGGTCTGACACCATATATTTT

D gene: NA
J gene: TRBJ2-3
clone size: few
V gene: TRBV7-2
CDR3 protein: CASSPREGITDTQYF
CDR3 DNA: TGTGCCAGCAGTCCCCGCGAGGGGATAACAGATACGCAGTATTTT

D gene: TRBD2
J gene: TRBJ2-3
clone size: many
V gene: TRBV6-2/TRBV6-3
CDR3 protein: CASTSSGADTQYF
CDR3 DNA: TGTGCCAGCACTTCTAGCGGTGCAGATACGCAGTATTTT

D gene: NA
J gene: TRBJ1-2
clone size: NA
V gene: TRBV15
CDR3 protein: CATRSEGFDYGYTF
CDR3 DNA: TGTGCCACCAGGTCGGAAGGATTTGACTATGGCTACACCTTC

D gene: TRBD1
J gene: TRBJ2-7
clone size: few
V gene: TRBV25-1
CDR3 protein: CASSTTGGSSYEQYF
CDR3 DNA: TGTGCCAGCAGTACGACAGGGGGCAGCTCCTACGAGCAGTACTTC

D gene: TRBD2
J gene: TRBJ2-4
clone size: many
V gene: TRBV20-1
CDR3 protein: CSAEDGGGGQNIQYF
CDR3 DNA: TGCAGTGCAGAAGATGGCGGGGGGGGCCAAAACATTCAGTACTTC

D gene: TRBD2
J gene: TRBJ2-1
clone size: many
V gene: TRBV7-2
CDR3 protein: CASSSIAGGNEQFF
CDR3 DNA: TGTGCCAGCAGCTCTATTGCGGGGGGGAATGAGCAGTTCTTC

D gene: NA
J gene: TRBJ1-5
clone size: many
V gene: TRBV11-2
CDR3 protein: CASSLGTGIDQPQHF
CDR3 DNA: TGTGCCAGCAGCTTAGGTACAGGGATAGATCAGCCCCAGCATTTT

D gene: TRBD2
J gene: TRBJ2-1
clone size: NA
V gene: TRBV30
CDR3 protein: CAWTRGRLAGAEQFF
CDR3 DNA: TGTGCCTGGACCCGCGGACGACTAGCGGGGGCTGAGCAGTTCTTC

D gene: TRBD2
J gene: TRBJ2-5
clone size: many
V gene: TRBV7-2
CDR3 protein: CASSANEPSGGSETQYF
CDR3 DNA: TGTGCCAGCAGCGCGAACGAGCCTAGCGGGGGGTCGGAGACCCAGTACTTC

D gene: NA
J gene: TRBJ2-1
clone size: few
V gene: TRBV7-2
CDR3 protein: CASSIYTYNEQFF
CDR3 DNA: TGTGCCAGCAGCATATACACGTACAATGAGCAGTTCTTC

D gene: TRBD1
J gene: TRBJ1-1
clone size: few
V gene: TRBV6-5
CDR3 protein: CASSSPRGPEAFF
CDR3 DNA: TGTGCCAGCAGTTCTCCTAGGGGGCCTGAAGCTTTCTTT

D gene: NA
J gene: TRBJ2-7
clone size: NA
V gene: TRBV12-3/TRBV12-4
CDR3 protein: CASSFRARLLGTTYEQYF
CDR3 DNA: TGTGCCAGCAGTTTTAGGGCAAGGCTGCTGGGTACAACCTACGAGCAGTACTTC

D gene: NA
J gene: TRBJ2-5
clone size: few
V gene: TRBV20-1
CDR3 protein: CSASMGGPLETQYF
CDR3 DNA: TGCAGTGCAAGTATGGGGGGGCCTTTGGAGACCCAGTACTTC

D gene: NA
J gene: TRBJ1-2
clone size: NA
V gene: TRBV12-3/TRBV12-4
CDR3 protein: CASSFSQSAGYTF
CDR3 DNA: TGTGCCAGCAGTTTTTCACAGTCGGCTGGCTACACCTTC

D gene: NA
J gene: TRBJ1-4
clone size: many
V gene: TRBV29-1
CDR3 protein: CSVEDPGTATNEKLFF
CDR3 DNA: TGCAGCGTTGAAGATCCCGGGACCGCAACTAATGAAAAACTGTTTTTT

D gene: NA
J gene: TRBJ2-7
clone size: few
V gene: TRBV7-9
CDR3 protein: CASSRSLGHSYEQYF
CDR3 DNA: TGTGCCAGCAGCCGCTCCTTGGGTCATTCTTACGAGCAGTACTTC